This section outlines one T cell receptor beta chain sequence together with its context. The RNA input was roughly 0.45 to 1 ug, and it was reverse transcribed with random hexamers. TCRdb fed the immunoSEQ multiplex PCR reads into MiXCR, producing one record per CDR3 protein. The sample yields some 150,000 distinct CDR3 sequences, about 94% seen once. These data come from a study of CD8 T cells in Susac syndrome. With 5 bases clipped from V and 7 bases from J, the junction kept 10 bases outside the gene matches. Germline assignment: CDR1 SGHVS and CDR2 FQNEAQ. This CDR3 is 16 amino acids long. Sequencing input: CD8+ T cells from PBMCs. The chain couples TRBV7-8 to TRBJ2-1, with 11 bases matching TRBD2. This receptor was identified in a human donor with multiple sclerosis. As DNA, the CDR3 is TGTGCCAGCAGCACAATCCTAGCGGGGGGCTCTAATGAGCAGTTCTTC. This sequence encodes CASSTILAGGSNEQFF.